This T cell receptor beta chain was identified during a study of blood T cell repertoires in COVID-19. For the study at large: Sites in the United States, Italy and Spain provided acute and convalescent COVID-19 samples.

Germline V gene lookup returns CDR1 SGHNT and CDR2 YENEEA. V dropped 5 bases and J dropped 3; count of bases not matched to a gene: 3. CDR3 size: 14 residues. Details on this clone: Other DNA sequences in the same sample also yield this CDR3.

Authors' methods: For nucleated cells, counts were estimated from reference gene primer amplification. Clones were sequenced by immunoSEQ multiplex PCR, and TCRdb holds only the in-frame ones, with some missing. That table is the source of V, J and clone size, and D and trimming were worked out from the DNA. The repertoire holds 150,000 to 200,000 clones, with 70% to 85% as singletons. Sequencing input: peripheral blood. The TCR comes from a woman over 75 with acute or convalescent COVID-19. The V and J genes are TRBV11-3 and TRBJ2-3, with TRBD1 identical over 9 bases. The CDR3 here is CASSLGQGTDTQYF. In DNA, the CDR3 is TGTGCCAGCAGCCTAGGACAGGGGACAGATACGCAGTATTTT. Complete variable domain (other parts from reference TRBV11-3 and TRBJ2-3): EAGVVQSPRYKIIEKKQPVAFWCNPISGHNTLYWYLQNLGQGPELLIRYENEEAVDDSQLPKDRFSAERLKGVDSTLKIQPAELGDSAVYLCASSLGQGTDTQYFGPGTRLTVL.